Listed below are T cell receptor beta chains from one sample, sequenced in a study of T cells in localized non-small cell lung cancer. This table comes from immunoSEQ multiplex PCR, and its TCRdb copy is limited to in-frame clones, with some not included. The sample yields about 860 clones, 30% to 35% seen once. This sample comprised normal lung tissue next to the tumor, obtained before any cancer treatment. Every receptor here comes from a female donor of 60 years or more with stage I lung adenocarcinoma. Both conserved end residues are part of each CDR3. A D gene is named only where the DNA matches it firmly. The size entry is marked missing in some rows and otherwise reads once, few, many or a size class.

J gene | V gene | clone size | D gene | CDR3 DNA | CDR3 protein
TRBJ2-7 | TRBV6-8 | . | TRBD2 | TGTGCCAGCAGTTACTCTGATAGCGGGAGGGCGGACGAGCAGTACTTC | CASSYSDSGRADEQYF
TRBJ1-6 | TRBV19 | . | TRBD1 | TGTGCCAGTAGTCTTCAGGGGGGGAATAATTCACCCCTCCACTTT | CASSLQGGNNSPLHF
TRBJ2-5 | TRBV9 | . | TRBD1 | TGTGCCAGCAGTGATCCGGACAGGGAAGAGACCCAGTACTTC | CASSDPDREETQYF
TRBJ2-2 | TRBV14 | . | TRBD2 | TGTGCCAGCAGCCAAGATGAAGTGCGGGAGGTTAACACCGGGGAGCTGTTTTTT | CASSQDEVREVNTGELFF
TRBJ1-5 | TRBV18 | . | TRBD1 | TGTGCCAGCTCACCCGACAGGGGTGGCAATCAGCCCCAGCATTTT | CASSPDRGGNQPQHF
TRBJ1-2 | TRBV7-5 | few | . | TGTGCCAGCAGCCCTCGGACTCCCGGGGGTCACTATGGCTACACCTTC | CASSPRTPGGHYGYTF
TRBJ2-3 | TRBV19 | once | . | TGTGCCAGTAGTATCGACAGAAGAGGTGCAGATACGCAGTATTTT | CASSIDRRGADTQYF
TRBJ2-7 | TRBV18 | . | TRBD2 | TGTGCCAGCTCACCAGGCATCGGGAGGACTCTCTACGAGCAGTACTTC | CASSPGIGRTLYEQYF
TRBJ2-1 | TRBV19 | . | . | TGTGCCAGTAGTCCTCGGACCGCCGCGTACAATGAGCAGTTCTTC | CASSPRTAAYNEQFF
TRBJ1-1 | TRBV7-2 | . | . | TGTGCCAGCAGCTTACAAGGGGGTGACAGGAACGCTTTCTTT | CASSLQGGDRNAFF
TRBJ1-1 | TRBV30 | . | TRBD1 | TGTGCCTGGAGTATAGGGGGCCTCGGCACTGAAGCTTTCTTT | CAWSIGGLGTEAFF
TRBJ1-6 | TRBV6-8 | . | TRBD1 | TGTGCCAGCAGTCAGGACAGGATTAATTCACCCCTCCACTTT | CASSQDRINSPLHF
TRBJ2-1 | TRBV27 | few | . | TGTGCCAGCAGTTTAGGTGGAAATGAGCAGTTCTTC | CASSLGGNEQFF
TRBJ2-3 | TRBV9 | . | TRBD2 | TGTGCCAGTCAAGCGGGGACAGATACGCAGTATTTT | CASQAGTDTQYF
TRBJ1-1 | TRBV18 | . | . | TGTGCCAGCTCACCCCTCGGAGGGAACACTGAAGCTTTCTTT | CASSPLGGNTEAFF
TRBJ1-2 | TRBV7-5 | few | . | TGTGCCAGCAGCTTAGGACAGGGGTCTGACTATGGCTACACCTTC | CASSLGQGSDYGYTF
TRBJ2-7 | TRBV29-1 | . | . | TGCAGCGTTGTTGGGGAAACCTACGAGCAGTACTTC | CSVVGETYEQYF
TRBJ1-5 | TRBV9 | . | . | TGTGCCAGCAGCGTAGAAGGAATTAGCAATCAGCCCCAGCATTTT | CASSVEGISNQPQHF
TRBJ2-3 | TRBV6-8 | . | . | TGTGCCAGCAGGTTCAGCGGAAGCACAGATACGCAGTATTTT | CASRFSGSTDTQYF
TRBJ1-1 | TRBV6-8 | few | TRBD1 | TGTGCCAGCAGTGGACAGGGGGCTAACACTGAAGCTTTCTTT | CASSGQGANTEAFF
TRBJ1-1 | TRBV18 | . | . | TGTGCCAGCTCACCGGGACCGGCAAACACTGAAGCTTTCTTT | CASSPGPANTEAFF
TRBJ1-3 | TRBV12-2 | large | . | TGTGCCTCAGGACCTCCCGGGGGAAGAAACACCATATATTTT | CASGPPGGRNTIYF
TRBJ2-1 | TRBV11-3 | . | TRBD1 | TGTGCCAGCAGCCCCCGGACAGGGAAGTATGAGCAGTTCTTC | CASSPRTGKYEQFF
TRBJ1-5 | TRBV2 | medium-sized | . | TGTGCCAGCAGCTTGGGTCAGCTAAGTCAGCCCCAGCATTTT | CASSLGQLSQPQHF
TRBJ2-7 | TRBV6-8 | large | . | TGTGCCAGCAGTAAGGGAACAGCAGCCTACGAGCAGTACTTC | CASSKGTAAYEQYF
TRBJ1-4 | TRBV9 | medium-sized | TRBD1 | TGTGCCAGCAGCCCTTCGGACAGGGGGAGAGATGAAAAACTGTTTTTT | CASSPSDRGRDEKLFF
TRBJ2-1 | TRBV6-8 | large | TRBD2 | TGTGCCAGCAGTTTAGGTACCGGGACTAGCGTGTGGAAGGAGCAGTTCTTC | CASSLGTGTSVWKEQFF
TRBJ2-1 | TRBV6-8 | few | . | TGTGCCATCAGTGGAACTACCTCAACGCCTCAGAATGAGCAGTTCTTC | CAISGTTSTPQNEQFF
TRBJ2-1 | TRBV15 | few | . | TGTGCCACCAGCAGAGAAGAGGGGAAAGGGTGGAATGAGCAGTTCTTC | CATSREEGKGWNEQFF
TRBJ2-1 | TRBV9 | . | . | TGTGCCAGCAGCGGAGCGGCTCCCTACAATGAGCAGTTCTTC | CASSGAAPYNEQFF
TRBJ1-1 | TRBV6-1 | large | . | TGTGCCAGCAGTGAAGTACAGATAGAAGCTTTCTTT | CASSEVQIEAFF
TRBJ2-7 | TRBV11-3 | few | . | TGTGCTAGCAGCGGCGAACATACAGGAATTTACTACGAGCAGTACTTC | CASSGEHTGIYYEQYF
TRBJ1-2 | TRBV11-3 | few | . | TGTGCCAGCACCTCGGCCCTAAACCTTAACTATGGCTACACCTTC | CASTSALNLNYGYTF
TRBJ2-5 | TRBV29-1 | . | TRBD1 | TGCAGCGTCGGGACAGGGCAAGAGACCCAGTACTTC | CSVGTGQETQYF
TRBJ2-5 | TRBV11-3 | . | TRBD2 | TGTGCCAGCAGCGGCGGGACTAGCGGGACTATCAAGACCCAGTACTTC | CASSGGTSGTIKTQYF
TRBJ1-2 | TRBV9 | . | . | TGTGCCAGCAGCGCTTCCAACTATGGCTACACCTTC | CASSASNYGYTF
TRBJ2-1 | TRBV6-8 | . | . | TGTGCCAGCAGACCAGGAGGCTCCTACAATGAGCAGTTCTTC | CASRPGGSYNEQFF
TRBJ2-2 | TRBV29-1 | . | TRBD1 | TGCAGCGTTGGTAGGACAGGGGACACCGGGGAGCTGTTTTTT | CSVGRTGDTGELFF
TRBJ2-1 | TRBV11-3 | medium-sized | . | TGTGCCAGCAGCTGGAGTCTAGGAGTTGGTTCCTACAATGAGCAGTTCTTC | CASSWSLGVGSYNEQFF
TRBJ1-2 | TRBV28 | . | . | TGTGCCAGCAGTTTAAACGGGGGACCAGGCTACACCTTC | CASSLNGGPGYTF
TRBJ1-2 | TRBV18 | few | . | TGTGCCAGCTCATTAGTGAAGGACAGCCCTCCCTATGGCTACACCTTC | CASSLVKDSPPYGYTF
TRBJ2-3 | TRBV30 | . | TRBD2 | TGTGCCTGGAGTCGGGGGGAGGCAGATACGCAGTATTTT | CAWSRGEADTQYF
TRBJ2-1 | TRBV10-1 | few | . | TGCGCCAGCAGTGAGATTGAGGGAGAGGGATACAATGAGCAGTTCTTC | CASSEIEGEGYNEQFF
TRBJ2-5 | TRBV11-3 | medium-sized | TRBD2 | TGTGCCAGCAGCTCCCGGGGGGGAGGAGAGACCCAGTACTTC | CASSSRGGGETQYF
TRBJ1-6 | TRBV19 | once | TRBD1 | TGTGCCAGTAGTTGGCAGGGGGGTGAATCACCCCTCCACTTT | CASSWQGGESPLHF
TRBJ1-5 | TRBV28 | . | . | TGTGCCAGCAGCCCCCCAAAGGGGCGCAATCAGCCCCAGCATTTT | CASSPPKGRNQPQHF
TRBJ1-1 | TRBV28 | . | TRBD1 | TGTGCCAGCAGTTTTACGGACAGGGAGAACACTGAAGCTTTCTTT | CASSFTDRENTEAFF
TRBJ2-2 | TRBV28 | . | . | TGTGCCAGCAGTTTCGCCCCGGTCGGGGTTGGAACGAACACCGGGGAGCTGTTTTTT | CASSFAPVGVGTNTGELFF
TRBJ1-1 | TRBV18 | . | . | TGTGCCAGCTCACCACTACATTACGGACAGACGATGAACACTGAAGCTTTCTTT | CASSPLHYGQTMNTEAFF
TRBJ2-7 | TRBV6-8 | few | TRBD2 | TGTGCCAGCAGTTACGCGGGAGCGAAGAGCTCCTACGAGCAGTACTTC | CASSYAGAKSSYEQYF
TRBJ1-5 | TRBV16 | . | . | TGTGCCAGCAGCCAATCTTACAGCAGACATCAGCCCCAGCATTTT | CASSQSYSRHQPQHF
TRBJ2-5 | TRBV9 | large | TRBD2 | TGTGCCAGCAGTGGGGAGGGGCATTTGTACCAAGAGACCCAGTACTTC | CASSGEGHLYQETQYF
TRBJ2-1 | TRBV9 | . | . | TGTGCCAGCAGCCGTACGACAGGGAGGTCATACTCCTACAATGAGCAGTTCTTC | CASSRTTGRSYSYNEQFF
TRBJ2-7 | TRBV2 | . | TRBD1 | TGTGCCAGCAGCACCGGGACAGGGGGCTACGAGCAGTACTTC | CASSTGTGGYEQYF
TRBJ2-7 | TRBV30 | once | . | TGTGCCTGGAACCCCCTCAGCCCCGTCTACGAGCAGTACTTC | CAWNPLSPVYEQYF
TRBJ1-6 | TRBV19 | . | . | TGTGCCAGTAGTATGCTCCCCCCAGGGGACGTAATCTCACCCCTCCACTTT | CASSMLPPGDVISPLHF
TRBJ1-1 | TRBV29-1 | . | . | TGCAGCGTTGGGAACCCGGGCACTGAAGCTTTCTTT | CSVGNPGTEAFF